Listed below are T cell receptor beta chains from one sample, sequenced in a study of blood T cells in healthy people across ages. TCRdb reprocessed the 5' RACE reads via MiXCR and lists one record per CDR3 protein. Of 1.5 million to 1.9 million distinct CDR3 sequences in the sample, 35% to 45% are singletons; the top ten hold approximately 4.1%. The source material was blood. The source is a woman under 30 in good health. The CDR3 runs from the conserved cysteine through the conserved F or W. The D gene is left open where the match is weak. Size is omitted from some rows. Given values are once, few, many or a class for expanded clones.

-	TRBD1	TRBV7-2	TRBJ2-1	TGTGCCAGCAGCTCCGGGACAGGGGGCACTGAGCAGTTCTTC	CASSSGTGGTEQFF
-	TRBD2	TRBV4-3	TRBJ2-1	TGCACCAGCAGCCAAGATTCAGCGGGGAGCTCCTACAATGAGCAGTTCTTC	CTSSQDSAGSSYNEQFF
-	TRBD2	TRBV4-1	TRBJ2-1	TGCGCCAGCAGCCACTTAGGGACTAGTAACTCCTACAATGAGCAGTTCTTC	CASSHLGTSNSYNEQFF
-	-	TRBV20-1	TRBJ2-7	TGCAGTGCGCCGGGACCCGGCGAGCAGTACTTC	CSAPGPGEQYF
-	-	TRBV27	TRBJ1-1	TGTGCCAGCTATTTAAGAGGGGGTTGGACTGAAGCTTTCTTT	CASYLRGGWTEAFF
-	-	TRBV5-1	TRBJ1-1	TGCGCCAGCAGCTCGGATCAGCCCATGAACACTGAAGCTTTCTTT	CASSSDQPMNTEAFF
-	TRBD2	TRBV5-1	TRBJ2-3	TGCGCCAGCAGCTTGATGACTAGCGGGGGTGGGGCAGATACGCAGTATTTT	CASSLMTSGGGADTQYF
once	-	TRBV10-3	TRBJ1-1	TGTGCCATCAAGGGCGGGGGGCTTAGCACTGAAGCTTTCTTT	CAIKGGGLSTEAFF
-	TRBD1	TRBV20-1	TRBJ1-2	TGCAGTGCTGGGACAGCTACTAACTATGGCTACACCTTC	CSAGTATNYGYTF
-	-	TRBV5-1	TRBJ2-7	TGCGCCAGCAGCGCTTCAGGGACTTACTGGGAGCAGTACTTC	CASSASGTYWEQYF
-	TRBD1	TRBV20-1	TRBJ2-7	TGCAGTGCTAGAGATCCGGGACAGGGACGGCGCGAGCAGTACTTC	CSARDPGQGRREQYF
-	TRBD1	TRBV29-1	TRBJ2-3	TGCAGTCACAGGGGACCCACAGATACGCAGTATTTT	CSHRGPTDTQYF
once	-	TRBV4-3	TRBJ1-2	TGCGCCAGCAGCCCCCGGGAGAACTATAGCTACACCTTC	CASSPRENYSYTF
-	-	TRBV20-1	TRBJ1-5	TGCAGTGCTAGAAGGTTGGTCAATCAGCCCCAGCATTTT	CSARRLVNQPQHF
-	-	TRBV27	TRBJ2-1	TGTGCCAGCAACCGACGGGGGGCAGGACCCTATGACGAGCAGTTCTTC	CASNRRGAGPYDEQFF
-	TRBD2	TRBV7-7	TRBJ2-2	TGTGCTAGCAGCCCGCTCGGAGCGGGAGTGTTAGCTGGGGAGCTGTTTTTT	CASSPLGAGVLAGELFF
many	-	TRBV7-2	TRBJ1-1	TGTGCCAGCAGCCCAGACTTAAACACTGAAGCTTTCTTT	CASSPDLNTEAFF